Included here is one TCR beta chain sequence, with context. The data were produced by immunoSEQ multiplex PCR, yet TCRdb's version contains in-frame clones alone and is incomplete. This sample yields fewer than 75,000 clones, of which around nine tenths are seen a single time; approximately 1.5% belongs to the top ten. The data are from a study of blood T cell repertoires in COVID-19. Germline-derived CDR1 and CDR2 are SQVTM and ANQGSEA. The CDR3 runs 13 residues. Trimming left V 3 bases short and J 10 bases short, with 16 bases between. The gene calls are TRBV29-1 and TRBJ2-1; maybe TRBD2 (5 bases). This receptor was identified in a man in his fifties or sixties with acute or convalescent COVID-19. The sample consisted of peripheral blood. The CDR3 is CSVEPREGYEQFF. The CDR3 DNA reads as TGCAGCGTTGAGCCCCGCGAGGGTTACGAGCAGTTCTTC.